This entry features one T cell receptor beta chain sequence. The CDR3 sequence is 15 residues long. V gave up 2 bases and J gave up 1 base, with 8 bases separating them. Germline CDR1 reads SNHLY; CDR2 reads FYNNEI. Each CDR3 protein is one row after TCRdb ran MiXCR on the 5' RACE reads. The sample consists of approximately 590,000 distinct CDR3 sequences, nearly 10% of them appearing once. The data stem from a study of identical twins. These sequences were also reported in another study, on yellow fever vaccine responses in identical twins.

The source of this sequence is a young woman in good health. J is TRBJ2-2 and V is TRBV2, with unresolved D. Sequences were obtained from PBMCs. In nucleotides, the CDR3 is TGTGCCAGCAGTGAAACAGCAGAGAACACCGGGGAGCTGTTTTTT. Translated, it gives CASSETAENTGELFF.